The 13 T cell receptor beta chains given below trace back to one sample, sequenced in a study of OX40 agonist ivuxolimab in advanced cancers. Sequencing was performed with immunoSEQ multiplex PCR; in TCRdb, only in-frame clones are kept and a portion is missing. The table shows over 15,000 clones, with approximately 86% occurring only once. The sample in question was CD4+ or CD8+ T cells sorted from blood, obtained in a trial of the OX40 agonist ivuxolimab. The receptors stem from an adult with an advanced solid tumor such as melanoma, head and neck, liver or kidney cancer.

The rearrangement uses TRBV12-5 and TRBJ2-3, with D maybe TRBD2 (5 bases). The CDR3 contains 15 residues. The V end was cut by 3 bases, the J end by 0 bases, with 10 bases between. CDR1 is LGHNT and CDR2 is FRNRAP in the germline V gene. The CDR3: CASGFGLTSTDTQYF. CDR3 in DNA: TGTGCTAGTGGTTTCGGACTGACTAGCACAGATACGCAGTATTTT.

This rearrangement joins TRBV11-2 to TRBJ1-2, with TRBD1 matching over 7 bases. Germline assignment: CDR1 SGHAT and CDR2 FQNNGV. Trimming at V came to 5 bases and at J to 9 bases, leaving 12 bases not matched to a gene. This CDR3 has 14 residues. CDR3 nucleotide sequence: TGTGCCAGCAGCGCCCGGGACAGTGGTGCGAGCTACACCTTC. Translated: CASSARDSGASYTF.

V usage is TRBV27 and J usage is TRBJ1-6, with D maybe TRBD1 (6 bases). The V gene's germline CDR1 is MNHEY and CDR2 SMNVEV (reference sequence). The CDR3 covers 14 residues. Trimming shortened V by 4 bases and J by 9 bases, and 13 bases separated the two germline ends. The CDR3 region is CASSSTGNRSPLHF. Here the CDR3 DNA reads TGTGCCAGCAGTTCCACAGGGAACCGTTCACCCCTCCACTTT.

The chain couples TRBV7-2 to TRBJ2-3, with 12 bases aligning to TRBD2. The length of the CDR3 is 17 residues. V shed 5 bases, J shed 6 bases, and the junction held 12 bases outside the gene matches. Per the germline V gene, CDR1 is SGHTA and CDR2 is FQGNSA. The CDR3 spells CASSLSQTSGSRDTQYF. CDR3 nucleotides: TGTGCCAGCAGCCTGTCACAGACTAGCGGGAGTAGGGATACGCAGTATTTT.

This CDR3 is CASSLITGSYEQYF. The CDR3 coding sequence is TGCGCCAGCAGCTTGATTACAGGGAGCTACGAGCAGTACTTC. This chain uses TRBV5-1 with TRBJ2-7; D possibly corresponds to TRBD1 (6 bases). Trimming pared 1 base from V and 3 bases from J, leaving 11 bases between. The CDR3 has 14 amino acids. Germline V gene lookup returns CDR1 SGHRS and CDR2 YFSETQ.

A single count supports this clone. This chain joins TRBV5-1 and TRBJ2-2, with a weak D call TRBD2 (6 bases). Between the trimmed V and J ends, which lost 6 bases and 8 bases, there was a span of 17 bases. The CDR3 contains 14 residues. Germline V gives CDR1 SGHRS, CDR2 YFSETQ. For the CDR3, the DNA is TGCGCCAGCAACCCCGGCGGGGACGCAGGGGAGCTGTTTTTT. Residues: CASNPGGDAGELFF.

This chain connects TRBV28 to TRBJ1-1; 10 bases fit TRBD1. The J segment lost 10 bases and the V segment lost 6 bases, leaving 5 bases of the junction unmatched. Germline assignment: CDR1 MDHEN and CDR2 SYDVKM. This CDR3 is built from 12 residues. As DNA, the CDR3 is TGTGCCAGCAGGGGGGGACAGGGGCGAGCTTTCTTT. Translation: CASRGGQGRAFF. The variable domain in full, with the rest retrieved from reference TRBV28 and TRBJ1-1, is DVKVTQSSRYLVKRTGEKVFLECVQDMDHENMFWYRQDPGLGLRLIYFSYDVKMKEKGDIPEGYSVSREKKERFSLILESASTNQTSMYLCASRGGQGRAFFGQGTRLTVV.

CDR3 DNA: TGTGCCAGCAGCCCCGGACGGAACATCGCGTACTTC. As protein: CASSPGRNIAYF. The V gene is TRBV16, the J gene TRBJ2-4; D gene ambiguous. The CDR3 has 12 amino acids. Looked up from germline, CDR1 is KGHSY and CDR2 is FQNENV. V lost 4 bases, J lost 15 bases, and 16 bases lay in between. Together with reference TRBV16 and TRBJ2-4, the CDR3 gives the full variable domain: GEEVAQTPKHLVRGEGQKAKLYCAPIKGHSYVFWYQQVLKNEFKFLISFQNENVFDETGMPKERFSAKCLPNSPCSLEIQATKLEDSAVYFCASSPGRNIAYFGAGTRLSVL.

The chain couples TRBV11-3 to TRBJ1-5, with D unclear. The germline V gene encodes CDR1 SGHNT and CDR2 YENEEA. This CDR3 is built from 16 residues. Trimming took 3 bases from V and 0 from J, leaving 12 bases between them. The CDR3 coding sequence is TGTGCCAGCAGCTTCCCGGGCACGTATAGCAATCAGCCCCAGCATTTT. It translates to CASSFPGTYSNQPQHF.

The chain has TRBV7-2 and TRBJ1-5, with a weak D call TRBD1 (5 bases). The CDR3 sequence is 14 residues long. With 4 bases removed from V and 3 bases from J, the gap between germline ends came to 10 bases. Germline V gives CDR1 SGHTA, CDR2 FQGNSA. CDR3 protein: CASSSRGDNQPQHF. For the CDR3, the DNA is TGTGCCAGCAGCTCTCGGGGGGACAATCAGCCCCAGCATTTT.

The chain links TRBV9 to TRBJ1-2; D gene unclear. CDR3 size: 13 residues. Trimming took off 4 bases at V and 3 bases at J, with 10 bases between the two ends. In germline, CDR1 is SGDLS, CDR2 YYNGEE. The CDR3 nucleotides read TGTGCCAGCAGCCTTGACCTGGACTATGGCTACACCTTC. Its protein product is CASSLDLDYGYTF.

Only a few counts were recorded for this clone. The rearrangement uses TRBV7-9 and TRBJ2-3, with 9 bases matching TRBD2. This CDR3 comprises 18 residues. The V gene's germline CDR1 is SEHNR and CDR2 FQNEAQ (reference sequence). The ends lost 5 bases at V and 0 bases at J; junction bases unmatched: 12. CDR3 nucleotide sequence: TGTGCCAGCAGCCCCGAGGAGCGGGAGGCTCCTAGCACAGATACGCAGTATTTT. It specifies CASSPEEREAPSTDTQYF.

The count of this clone is one. The J gene is TRBJ1-1, the V gene TRBV19, with 7 nucleotides matching TRBD1. With 5 bases clipped from V and 7 bases from J, the junction kept 13 bases outside the gene matches. Germline loops: CDR1 LNHDA, CDR2 SQIVND (reference sequence). The length of the CDR3 is 15 residues. DNA of the CDR3: TGTGCCAGTAGTCTCGGGACAGCCGGGACCCTTGAAGCTTTCTTT. This gives the protein CASSLGTAGTLEAFF.